This paragraph reports one T cell receptor (beta chain). The CDR3 length is 15 residues. V dropped 10 bases and J dropped 0 bases, with 18 bases sitting between them. The germline gives CDR1 SEHNR, CDR2 FQNEAQ (reference sequence). TCRdb's copy holds only in-frame clones and misses some; the assay was immunoSEQ multiplex PCR. The sample shows under 50,000 clones, approximately 82% of them seen only once. The source of the sample is a study of OX40 agonist ivuxolimab in advanced cancers. Autoimmune disease history or systemic immunosuppression excluded patients. The clonotype comes from an adult with an advanced solid tumor such as melanoma, head and neck, liver or kidney cancer. J is TRBJ1-1 and V is TRBV7-9; no firm D call. Sequenced here: CD4+ or CD8+ T cells sorted from blood, sampled in a trial of the OX40 agonist ivuxolimab. This chain's CDR3 is CAISGNHFMNTEAFF. CDR3 DNA sequence: TGTGCCATCTCGGGAAACCATTTTATGAACACTGAAGCTTTCTTT.